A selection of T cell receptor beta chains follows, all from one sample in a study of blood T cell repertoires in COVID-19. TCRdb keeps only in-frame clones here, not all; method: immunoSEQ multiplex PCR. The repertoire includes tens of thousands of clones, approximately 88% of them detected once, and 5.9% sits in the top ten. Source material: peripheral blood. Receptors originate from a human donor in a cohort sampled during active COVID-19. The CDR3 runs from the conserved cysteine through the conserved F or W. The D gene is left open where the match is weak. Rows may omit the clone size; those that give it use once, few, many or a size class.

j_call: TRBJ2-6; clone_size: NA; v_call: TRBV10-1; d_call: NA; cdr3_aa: CALRGSSSGANVLTF; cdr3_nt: TGCGCCTTAAGGGGGAGTAGCTCTGGGGCCAACGTCCTGACTTTC
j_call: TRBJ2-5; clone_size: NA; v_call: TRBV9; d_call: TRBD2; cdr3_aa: CASSARFGLAVQETQYF; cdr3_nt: TGTGCCAGCAGCGCAAGGTTTGGACTAGCGGTACAGGAGACCCAGTACTTC
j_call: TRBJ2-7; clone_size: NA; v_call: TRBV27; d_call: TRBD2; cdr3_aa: CASSLSGGGVLEQYF; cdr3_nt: TGTGCCAGCAGTTTATCTGGCGGGGGGGTACTCGAGCAGTACTTC
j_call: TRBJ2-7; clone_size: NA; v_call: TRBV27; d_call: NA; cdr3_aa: CASSLLPGRHEQYF; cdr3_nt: TGTGCCAGCAGTTTACTTCCGGGAAGGCACGAGCAGTACTTC
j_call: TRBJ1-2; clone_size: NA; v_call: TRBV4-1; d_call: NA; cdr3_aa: CASSHEGENYGYTF; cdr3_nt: TGCGCCAGCAGCCACGAGGGGGAAAACTATGGCTACACCTTC
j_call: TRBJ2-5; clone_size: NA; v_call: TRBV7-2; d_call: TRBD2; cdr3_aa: CASSPGGVETQYF; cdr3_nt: TGTGCCAGCAGCCCGGGGGGTGTAGAGACCCAGTACTTC
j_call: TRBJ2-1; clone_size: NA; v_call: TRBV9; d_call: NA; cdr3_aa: CASSVEGRAYNEQFF; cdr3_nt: TGTGCCAGCAGCGTAGAAGGGCGGGCGTACAATGAGCAGTTCTTC
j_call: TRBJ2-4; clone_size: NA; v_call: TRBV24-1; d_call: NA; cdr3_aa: CATSESENIQYF; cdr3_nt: TGTGCCACCAGTGAATCAGAAAACATTCAGTACTTC
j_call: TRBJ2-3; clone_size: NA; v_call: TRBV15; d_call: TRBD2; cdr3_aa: CATSRDRGGPSTDTQYF; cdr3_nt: TGTGCCACCAGCAGAGATCGGGGGGGCCCTAGCACAGATACGCAGTATTTT
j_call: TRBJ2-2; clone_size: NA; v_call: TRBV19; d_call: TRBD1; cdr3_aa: CASSISWTGAAGELFF; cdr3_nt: TGTGCCAGTAGTATCTCCTGGACAGGCGCGGCCGGGGAGCTGTTTTTT
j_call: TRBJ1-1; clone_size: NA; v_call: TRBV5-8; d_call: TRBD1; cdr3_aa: CASSPHRTGHTEAFF; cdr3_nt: TGTGCCAGTTCCCCCCACAGGACAGGGCATACTGAAGCTTTCTTT
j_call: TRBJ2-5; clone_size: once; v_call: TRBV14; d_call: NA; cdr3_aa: CASSQVAASVETQYF; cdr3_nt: TGTGCCAGCAGCCAAGTGGCGGCTAGCGTTGAGACCCAGTACTTC
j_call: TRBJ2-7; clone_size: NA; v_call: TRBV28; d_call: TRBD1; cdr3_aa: CASRRQGARGNYEQYF; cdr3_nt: TGTGCCAGCAGGAGACAGGGGGCGCGAGGCAACTACGAGCAGTACTTC
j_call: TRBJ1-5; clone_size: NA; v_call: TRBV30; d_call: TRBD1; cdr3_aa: CAWGEGQYAIPHF; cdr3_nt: TGTGCCTGGGGGGAGGGACAGTACGCTATCCCGCATTTT
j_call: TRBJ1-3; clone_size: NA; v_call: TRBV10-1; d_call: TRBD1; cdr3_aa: CASTPSQGASGNTIYF; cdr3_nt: TGCGCCAGCACCCCTTCCCAGGGGGCGTCCGGAAACACCATATATTTT
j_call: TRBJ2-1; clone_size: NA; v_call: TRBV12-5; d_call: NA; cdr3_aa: CASGLGTAYNEQFF; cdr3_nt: TGTGCTAGTGGTTTAGGGACTGCCTACAATGAGCAGTTCTTC
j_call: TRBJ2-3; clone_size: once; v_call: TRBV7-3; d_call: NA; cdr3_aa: CASSKTGFDTQYF; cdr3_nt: TGTGCCAGCAGCAAAACAGGGTTCGATACGCAGTATTTT
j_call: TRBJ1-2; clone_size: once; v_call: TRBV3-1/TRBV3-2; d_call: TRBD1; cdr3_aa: CASSQAEGGATYTF; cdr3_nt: TGTGCCAGCAGCCAAGCAGAAGGGGGCGCAACCTACACCTTC
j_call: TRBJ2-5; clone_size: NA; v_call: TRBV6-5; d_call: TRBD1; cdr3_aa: CASRRDRGGEETQYF; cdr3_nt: TGTGCCAGCCGCCGGGACAGGGGGGGCGAAGAGACCCAGTACTTC
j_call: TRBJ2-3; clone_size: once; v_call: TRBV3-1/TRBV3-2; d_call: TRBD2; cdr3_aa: CASSQLAGGPDTQYF; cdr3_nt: TGTGCCAGCAGCCAACTAGCGGGGGGGCCAGATACGCAGTATTTT
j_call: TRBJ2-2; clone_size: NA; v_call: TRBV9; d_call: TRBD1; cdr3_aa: CASSSPGTGNTGELFF; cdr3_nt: TGTGCCAGCAGCTCCCCCGGGACAGGGAACACCGGGGAGCTGTTTTTT
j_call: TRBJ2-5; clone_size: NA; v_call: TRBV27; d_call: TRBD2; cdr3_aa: CASSSETSGGLQETQYF; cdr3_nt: TGTGCCAGCAGTTCCGAGACTAGCGGGGGCCTCCAAGAGACCCAGTACTTC
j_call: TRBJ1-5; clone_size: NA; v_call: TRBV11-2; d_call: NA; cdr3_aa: CASSLGVQGTLGNQPQHF; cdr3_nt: TGTGCCAGCAGCTTAGGGGTCCAGGGTACCTTGGGCAATCAGCCCCAGCATTTT
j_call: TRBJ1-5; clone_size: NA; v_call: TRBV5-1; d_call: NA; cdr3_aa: CASRGPGQGSVGNQPQHF; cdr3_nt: TGCGCCAGCAGAGGGCCGGGACAAGGGTCGGTTGGCAATCAGCCCCAGCATTTT
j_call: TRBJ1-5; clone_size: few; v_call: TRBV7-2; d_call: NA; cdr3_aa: CASSPSQGSQPQHF; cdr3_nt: TGTGCCAGCAGCCCCTCACAGGGCAGTCAGCCCCAGCATTTT